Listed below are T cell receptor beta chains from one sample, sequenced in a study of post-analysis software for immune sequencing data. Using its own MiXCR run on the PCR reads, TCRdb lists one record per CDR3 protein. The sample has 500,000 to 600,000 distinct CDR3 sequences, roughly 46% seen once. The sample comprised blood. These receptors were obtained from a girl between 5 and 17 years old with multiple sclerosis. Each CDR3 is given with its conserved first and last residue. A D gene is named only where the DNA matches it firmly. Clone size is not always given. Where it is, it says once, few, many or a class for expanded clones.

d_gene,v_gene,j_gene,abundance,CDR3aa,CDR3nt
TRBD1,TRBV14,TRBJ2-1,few,CASRNRDRDNEQFF,TGTGCCAGCAGGAACCGGGACAGGGACAATGAGCAGTTCTTC
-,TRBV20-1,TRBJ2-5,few,CSAREAGIEQYF,TGCAGTGCTAGAGAGGCAGGGATTGAGCAGTACTTC
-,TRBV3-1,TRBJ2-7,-,CASSQARGTYEQYF,TGTGCCAGCAGCCAAGCGAGAGGAACCTACGAGCAGTACTTC
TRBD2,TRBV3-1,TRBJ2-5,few,CASSPGTSGGIQYF,TGTGCCAGCAGTCCCGGGACTAGCGGGGGGATACAGTACTTC
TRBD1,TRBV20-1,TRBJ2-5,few,CSARGRRGQEVTQYF,TGCAGTGCTAGGGGGAGAAGGGGGCAGGAGGTGACCCAGTACTTC
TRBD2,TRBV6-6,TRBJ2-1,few,CASSYPLAGRHEQFF,TGTGCCAGCAGTTACCCGCTAGCGGGCAGGCATGAGCAGTTCTTC
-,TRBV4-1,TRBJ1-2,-,CASSQDLGRGNYGYTF,TGCGCCAGCAGCCAAGATTTGGGCAGGGGAAACTATGGCTACACCTTC
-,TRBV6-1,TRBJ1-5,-,CASSPRPAGREPQHF,TGTGCCAGCAGTCCCCGCCCGGCGGGGCGGGAGCCCCAGCATTTT
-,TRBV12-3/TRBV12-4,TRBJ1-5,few,CASSTGPGEPQHF,TGTGCCAGCAGTACAGGGCCGGGGGAGCCCCAGCATTTT
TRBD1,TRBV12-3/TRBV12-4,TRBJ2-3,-,CASEWTGYGYSDTDTQYF,TGTGCCAGCGAGTGGACAGGGTACGGGTACAGCGACACAGATACGCAGTATTTT
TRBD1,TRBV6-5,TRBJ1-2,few,CASSHRGHGYTF,TGTGCCAGCAGCCACAGGGGGCACGGCTACACCTTC
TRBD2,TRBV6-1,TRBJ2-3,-,CASTGTSGGADTQYF,TGTGCCAGCACTGGGACTAGCGGGGGGGCAGATACGCAGTATTTT
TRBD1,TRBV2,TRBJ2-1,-,CASTMDRVGDEQFF,TGTGCCAGCACCATGGACAGGGTGGGGGATGAGCAGTTCTTC
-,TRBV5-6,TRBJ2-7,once,CASSLNRPYEQYF,TGTGCCAGCAGCTTGAACAGGCCCTACGAGCAGTACTTC
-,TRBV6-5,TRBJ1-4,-,CASSYLRSNEKLFF,TGTGCCAGCAGTTACTTGAGGTCTAATGAAAAACTGTTTTTT
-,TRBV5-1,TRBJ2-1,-,CASGNGNEQFF,TGCGCCAGTGGCAACGGGAATGAGCAGTTCTTC
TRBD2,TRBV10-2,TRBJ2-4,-,CASSDAGTSVGLAKNIQYF,TGCGCCAGCAGTGATGCCGGGACTAGCGTCGGACTAGCCAAAAACATTCAGTACTTC
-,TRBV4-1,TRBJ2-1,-,CASSILGSGDYNEQFF,TGCGCCAGCAGCATCCTAGGTAGCGGAGACTACAATGAGCAGTTCTTC
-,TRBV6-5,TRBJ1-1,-,CASRYTGSTGEAFF,TGTGCCAGCAGATATACAGGTTCTACAGGTGAAGCTTTCTTT
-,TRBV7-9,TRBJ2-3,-,CASSWAGEGDTQYF,TGTGCCAGCAGCTGGGCAGGTGAAGGAGATACGCAGTATTTT
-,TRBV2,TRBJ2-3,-,CASSESGGRDTQYF,TGTGCCAGCAGTGAAAGTGGGGGACGAGATACGCAGTATTTT
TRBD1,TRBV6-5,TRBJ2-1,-,CASSYSGRGTYNEQFF,TGTGCCAGCAGTTACTCGGGCAGGGGGACGTACAATGAGCAGTTCTTC
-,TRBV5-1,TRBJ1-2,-,CASSLWAGDPYGYTF,TGCGCCAGCAGCCTATGGGCAGGGGACCCCTATGGCTACACCTTC
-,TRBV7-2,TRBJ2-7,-,CASSLAGTLNEQYF,TGTGCCAGCAGCCTAGCCGGGACTCTGAACGAGCAGTACTTC
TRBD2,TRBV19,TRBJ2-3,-,CASSIRSGLAGESTDTQYF,TGTGCCAGTAGTATTAGGAGCGGACTAGCGGGAGAGAGCACAGATACGCAGTATTTT
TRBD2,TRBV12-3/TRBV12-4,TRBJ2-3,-,CASSLMGLTTDTQYF,TGTGCCAGCAGTTTAATGGGACTAACGACAGATACGCAGTATTTT
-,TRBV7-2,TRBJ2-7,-,CASSGGWAAWDEQYF,TGTGCCAGCAGCGGGGGTTGGGCAGCGTGGGACGAGCAGTACTTC
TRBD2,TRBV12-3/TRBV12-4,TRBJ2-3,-,CASSKGTSGRLNTQYF,TGTGCCAGCAGTAAAGGGACTAGCGGGAGATTAAATACGCAGTATTTT
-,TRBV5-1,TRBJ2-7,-,CASSTAGEGLTYNEQYF,TGCGCCAGCAGCACCGCCGGGGAAGGACTTACGTACAATGAGCAGTACTTC
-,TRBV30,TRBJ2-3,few,CAWSGFIATSDTQYF,TGTGCCTGGAGTGGGTTTATAGCTACTTCAGATACGCAGTATTTT
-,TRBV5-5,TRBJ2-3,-,CASSLAVQGTDTQYF,TGTGCCAGCAGCTTAGCGGTGCAGGGCACAGATACGCAGTATTTT
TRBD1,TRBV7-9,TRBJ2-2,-,CASSHDYRGPTGELFF,TGTGCCAGCAGCCACGATTACAGGGGACCCACCGGGGAGCTGTTTTTT
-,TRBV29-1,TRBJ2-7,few,CSVKGGQSSYEQYF,TGCAGCGTTAAGGGGGGACAGAGCTCCTACGAGCAGTACTTC
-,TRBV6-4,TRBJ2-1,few,CASSVSLEYNEQFF,TGTGCCAGCAGTGTCTCTCTAGAATACAATGAGCAGTTCTTC
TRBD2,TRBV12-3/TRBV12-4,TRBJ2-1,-,CASSSTGSAGVSYNEQFF,TGTGCCAGCAGCTCCACGGGCTCAGCGGGAGTTTCCTACAATGAGCAGTTCTTC
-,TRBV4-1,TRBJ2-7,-,CAGSQEGGGYEQYF,TGCGCCGGCAGCCAAGAGGGCGGAGGGTACGAGCAGTACTTC
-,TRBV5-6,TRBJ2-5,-,CASSYEGVLSETQYF,TGTGCCAGCAGCTATGAGGGGGTTCTTTCGGAGACCCAGTACTTC
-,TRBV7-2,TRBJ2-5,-,CASSLEGLRVKQYF,TGTGCCAGCAGCTTAGAGGGACTTAGAGTAAAGCAGTACTTC
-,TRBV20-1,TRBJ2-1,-,CSASSPLALGVEQFF,TGCAGTGCTAGTAGTCCGCTGGCCTTGGGAGTGGAGCAGTTCTTC
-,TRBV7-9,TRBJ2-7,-,CASSQPGLNSYEQYF,TGTGCCAGCAGCCAGCCGGGACTGAACTCCTACGAGCAGTACTTC
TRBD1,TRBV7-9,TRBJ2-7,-,CASQLDRVYEQYF,TGTGCCAGCCAGTTGGACAGGGTCTACGAGCAGTACTTC
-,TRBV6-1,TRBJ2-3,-,CASSEDPGRTDTQYF,TGTGCCAGCAGTGAAGATCCGGGGAGGACAGATACGCAGTATTTT
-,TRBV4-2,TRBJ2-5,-,CASSQAPRVPESQYF,TGTGCCAGCAGCCAAGCGCCCCGGGTCCCTGAGTCCCAGTACTTC
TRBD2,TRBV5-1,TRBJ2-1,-,CASTQLAGGSNEQFF,TGCGCCAGCACCCAACTAGCGGGGGGGAGTAATGAGCAGTTCTTC
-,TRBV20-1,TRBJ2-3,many,CSAPSDGVQDTQYF,TGCAGTGCCCCGAGCGATGGAGTACAAGATACGCAGTATTTT
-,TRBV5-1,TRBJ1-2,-,CASSLEIPYGYTF,TGCGCCAGCAGCTTGGAGATTCCTTATGGCTACACCTTC
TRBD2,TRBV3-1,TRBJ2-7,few,CASSQPAGGGEQYF,TGTGCCAGCAGCCAACCAGCGGGAGGGGGCGAGCAGTACTTC
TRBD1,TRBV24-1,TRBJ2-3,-,CATSDRQGGTDTQYF,TGTGCCACCAGTGATAGACAGGGGGGCACAGATACGCAGTATTTT
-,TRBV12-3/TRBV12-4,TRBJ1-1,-,CASSITKNTEAFF,TGTGCCAGCAGCATTACAAAGAACACTGAAGCTTTCTTT
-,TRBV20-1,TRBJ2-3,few,CSARRNLGTDTQYF,TGCAGTGCTAGGCGAAACTTAGGCACAGATACGCAGTATTTT
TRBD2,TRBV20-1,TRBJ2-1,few,CSAGGGRAIDNEQFF,TGCAGTGCTGGGGGCGGGAGGGCAATTGACAATGAGCAGTTCTTC
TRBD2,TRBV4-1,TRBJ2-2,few,CASSQGLAGLNTGELFF,TGCGCCAGCAGCCAGGGACTAGCGGGGCTGAACACCGGGGAGCTGTTTTTT
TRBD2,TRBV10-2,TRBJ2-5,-,CASSESLAGIPQYF,TGCGCCAGCAGTGAGTCTCTAGCGGGGATCCCCCAGTACTTC
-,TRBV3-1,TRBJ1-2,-,CASSQSHGYTF,TGTGCCAGCAGCCAAAGTCATGGCTACACCTTC
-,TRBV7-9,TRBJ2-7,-,CASSVSSEQYF,TGTGCCAGCAGCGTGTCAAGCGAGCAGTACTTC
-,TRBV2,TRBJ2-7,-,CASSWDKGDEQYF,TGTGCCAGCAGCTGGGACAAAGGGGACGAGCAGTACTTC
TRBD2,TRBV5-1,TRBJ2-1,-,CASSLETSNGEQFF,TGCGCCAGCAGCTTGGAGACTAGCAACGGGGAGCAGTTCTTC